This T cell receptor beta chain was sequenced during a study of technical replicates of blood from a handful of donors. The protocol was immunoSEQ multiplex PCR, while the TCRdb copy is restricted to in-frame clones and leaves out a portion. The sample has more than 75,000 clones, around 92% seen once. The CDR3 length is 13 residues. With 7 bases removed from V and 0 bases from J, the gap between germline ends came to 9 bases. CDR1 and CDR2 from the germline V gene are MDHEN and SYDVKM. The chain combines TRBV28 with TRBJ1-1; the D gene is possibly TRBD1 (5 bases). This receptor was identified in a human donor in good health. Sequenced sample: T cells isolated from PBMCs. DNA of the CDR3: TGTGCCAGCATTTCAGGGCTGAACACTGAAGCTTTCTTT. Translation gives CASISGLNTEAFF.